These 18 T cell receptor beta chains were sequenced from one sample in a study of PD-1 blockade in classical Hodgkin lymphoma. Assay: immunoSEQ multiplex PCR; the TCRdb copy retains only in-frame clones and omits some. Of around 17,000 clones listed, 84% are singletons. Sample time point: newly diagnosed, previously untreated cHL patient sample. Material for sequencing was peripheral blood mononuclear cells (PBMCs). These receptors all come from a human donor with classical Hodgkin lymphoma.

As regards this clone: Other DNA variants within this sample encode the same CDR3. This rearrangement joins TRBV6-5 to TRBJ2-7, with 13 bases fitting TRBD2. The V gene end was trimmed by 5 bases and the J gene end by 2 bases; junction bases not matched to a gene: 3. Germline loops: CDR1 MNHEY, CDR2 SVGAGI. The CDR3 length is 15 residues. CDR3 bases: TGTGCCAGCAGTCGGACTAGCGGGAGCCCCTACGAGCAGTACTTC. It encodes CASSRTSGSPYEQYF.

V usage is TRBV2 and J usage is TRBJ1-5, with D possibly being TRBD1 (5 bases). This CDR3 has 13 amino acids. CDR1 is SNHLY and CDR2 is FYNNEI in the germline V gene. V was clipped by 7 bases and J by 5 bases, with 12 bases between them. CDR3 residues: CASNDEGYQPQHF. CDR3 sequence (DNA): TGTGCCAGCAATGACGAGGGGTATCAGCCCCAGCATTTT.

The chain couples TRBV27 to TRBJ1-2; 9 nucleotides align to TRBD1. The CDR3 covers 14 residues. Germline CDR1 MNHEY, CDR2 SMNVEV (reference sequence). Trimming took 5 bases from V and 5 from J; bases not matched to a gene: 6. In nucleotides, the CDR3 is TGTGCCAGCAGTCTCTCCGGGACAGGGTATGGCTACACCTTC. As protein: CASSLSGTGYGYTF.

This clone was seen a few times. An end of the junction does not agree with germline; a read error may underlie this. The J gene is TRBJ2-4, the V gene TRBV25-1; the D gene is possibly TRBD2 (6 bases). CDR1 and CDR2 from the germline V gene are MGHDK and SYGVNS. The CDR3 loop spans 15 amino acids. In DNA form, the CDR3 reads TGTGCCAGCAGTGAGGGGCGGGACCCTAAAAGCATTCAGTACTTC. Encoded protein: CASSEGRDPKSIQYF.

V gene TRBV27 combines with J gene TRBJ2-5; 9 bases map to TRBD2. The CDR3 covers 15 residues. Trimming removed 3 bases from V and 1 base from J; junction bases left unmatched: 3. Germline loops: CDR1 MNHEY, CDR2 SMNVEV (reference sequence). The CDR3 reads CASSFSGRGQETQYF. CDR3 nucleotide sequence: TGTGCCAGCAGTTTTAGCGGGAGAGGCCAAGAGACCCAGTACTTC.

The chain links TRBV9 to TRBJ1-5, with D uncertain. The CDR3 spans 13 residues. Germline V gene data show CDR1 as SGDLS and CDR2 as YYNGEE. The V end lost 2 bases, the J end lost 0 bases, and 3 bases lay between the germline ends. The CDR3 nucleotides read TGTGCCAGCAGCGTTAATAGCAATCAGCCCCAGCATTTT. This encodes CASSVNSNQPQHF.

This chain joins TRBV28 and TRBJ1-2; the match to TRBD1 covers 7 bases. This CDR3 region has 14 residues. Germline loops: CDR1 MDHEN, CDR2 SYDVKM. Unmatched junction bases numbered 12, after V lost 7 bases and J lost 7 bases. The CDR3 DNA follows: TGTGCCAGCAATCCATTAGGGGGCAATGTTGGCTACACCTTC. This codes for CASNPLGGNVGYTF.

The chain links TRBV29-1 to TRBJ2-2; D assignment may be TRBD1 or TRBD2 (7 bases each). The CDR3 is made up of 16 amino acids. Germline-derived CDR1 and CDR2 are SQVTM and ANQGSEA. With 7 bases removed from V and 5 bases from J, the gap between germline ends came to 23 bases. CDR3: CSAGGGGGQHTGELFF. CDR3 sequence (DNA): TGCAGCGCCGGCGGGGGAGGGGGACAGCATACCGGGGAGCTGTTTTTT.

This clone was recorded once. This rearrangement joins TRBV5-1 to TRBJ2-5; 8 nucleotides match TRBD1. CDR1 is SGHRS, CDR2 YFSETQ, per germline. V lost 4 bases and J lost 5; bases outside the gene matches: 7. This CDR3 contains 14 residues. CDR3 sequence (DNA): TGCGCCAGCAGCCCCGGACAGGGCTATGAGACCCAGTACTTC. It is translated as CASSPGQGYETQYF.

Note on this clone: Different DNA sequences within this sample yield the same CDR3. This chain links TRBV10-1 with TRBJ2-7, with 11 bases fitting TRBD1. There are 16 residues in the CDR3. J lost 6 bases, V lost 2 bases, and 9 bases had no gene match. From germline, CDR1 is WNHNN and CDR2 SYGVQD (reference sequence). The CDR3 coding sequence is TGCGCCAGCAGTGAGCGGACAGGGGGCAAGCTGGGCGAGCAGTACTTC. Translation gives CASSERTGGKLGEQYF.

This clone was seen only once. The genes are TRBV19 and TRBJ2-5, with D unclear. CDR3 length: 13 amino acids. Germline V gene lookup returns CDR1 LNHDA and CDR2 SQIVND (reference sequence). The germline V and J ends were trimmed by 1 base and 5 bases, with 8 bases remaining between them. Written as DNA, the CDR3 is TGTGCCAGTAGTATAGGGGGTTTGGAGACCCAGTACTTC. Residues: CASSIGGLETQYF.

CDR3 bases: TGTGCCAGCAGTGAAAGCCAGAACACTGAAGCTTTCTTT. Its translation: CASSESQNTEAFF. The V call is TRBV6-4, the J call TRBJ1-1, with D uncertain. The CDR3 contains 13 residues. V was pared by 3 bases and J by 1 base, with 6 bases between. Germline CDR1 reads MRHNA; CDR2 reads SNTAGT.

This CDR3 reads CASSADSGLAGGDEQFF. The CDR3 coding sequence is TGTGCCAGCAGTGCGGATTCCGGACTAGCGGGGGGCGATGAGCAGTTCTTC. The V gene is TRBV25-1, the J gene TRBJ2-1; TRBD2 aligns across 14 bases. This CDR3 is 17 amino acids long. CDR1 is MGHDK and CDR2 is SYGVNS in the germline V gene. J gave up 8 bases and V 4 bases, and 10 bases lay outside the gene matches.

V and J are TRBV5-1 and TRBJ2-1, with 11 nucleotides matching TRBD1. There are 15 residues in the CDR3. J was trimmed by 10 bases and V by 0 bases; bases with no gene match: 6. The germline V gene has CDR1 SGHRS and CDR2 YFSETQ. The CDR3 region has the DNA TGCGCCAGCAGCTTGGCCGGGGGACAGGGGGGCGAGCAGTTCTTC. Its translation is CASSLAGGQGGEQFF.

This chain joins TRBV27 and TRBJ2-5; unclear D gene. The CDR3 is 15 amino acids. The germline V and J ends were trimmed by 5 bases and 4 bases, with 17 bases remaining between them. The V gene's germline CDR1 is MNHEY and CDR2 SMNVEV (reference sequence). The CDR3 sequence: CASSALGDSRETQYF. Here the CDR3 DNA reads TGTGCCAGCAGTGCCCTGGGCGATTCGAGAGAGACCCAGTACTTC.

This clone is categorized as medium-sized. This rearrangement joins TRBV2 to TRBJ2-1; 16 bases match TRBD2. Losses at the gene ends were 6 bases for V and 2 bases for J; bases not matched to a gene: 7. Germline CDR1 SNHLY, CDR2 FYNNEI. This CDR3 contains 18 residues. Written as DNA, the CDR3 is TGTGCCAGCAGGATGGGACTAGCGGGAGGGGGCCCCTACAATGAGCAGTTCTTC. The encoded protein is CASRMGLAGGGPYNEQFF. Using reference TRBV2 and TRBJ2-1 for the parts outside the CDR3, the full variable domain is EPEVTQTPSHQVTQMGQEVILRCVPISNHLYFYWYRQILGQKVEFLVSFYNNEISEKSEIFDDQFSVERPDGSNFTLKIRSTKLEDSAMYFCASRMGLAGGGPYNEQFFGPGTRLTVL.

The rearrangement uses TRBV5-1 and TRBJ2-6; D gene unclear. V was cut by 4 bases and J by 0 bases, with 11 bases left in between. CDR1 is SGHRS, CDR2 YFSETQ, per germline. The CDR3 is 16 residues long. Written as DNA, the CDR3 is TGCGCCAGCAGCGTGGACGTTTCCTCTGGGGCCAACGTCCTGACTTTC. Protein product: CASSVDVSSGANVLTF.

This chain uses TRBV6-5 with TRBJ1-2, with 8 bases matching TRBD1. The V gene's germline CDR1 is MNHEY and CDR2 SVGAGI. The ends lost 6 bases at V and 3 bases at J; junction bases unmatched: 6. The CDR3 is 14 amino acids. CDR3 nucleotides: TGTGCCAGCAGCCTCGACAGGGGAGACTATGGCTACACCTTC. This sequence encodes CASSLDRGDYGYTF.